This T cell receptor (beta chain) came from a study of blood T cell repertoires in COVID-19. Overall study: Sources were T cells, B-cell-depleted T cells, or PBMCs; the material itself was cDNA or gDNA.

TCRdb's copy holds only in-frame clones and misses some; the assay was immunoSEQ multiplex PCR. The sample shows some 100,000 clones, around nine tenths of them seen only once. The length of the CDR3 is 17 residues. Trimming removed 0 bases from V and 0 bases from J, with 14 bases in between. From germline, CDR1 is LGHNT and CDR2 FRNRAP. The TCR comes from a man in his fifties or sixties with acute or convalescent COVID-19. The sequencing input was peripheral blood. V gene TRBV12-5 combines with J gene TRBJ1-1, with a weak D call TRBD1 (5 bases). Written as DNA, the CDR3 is TGTGCTAGTGGTTTGGTACTTAACAGGTTTATGAACACTGAAGCTTTCTTT. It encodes CASGLVLNRFMNTEAFF.